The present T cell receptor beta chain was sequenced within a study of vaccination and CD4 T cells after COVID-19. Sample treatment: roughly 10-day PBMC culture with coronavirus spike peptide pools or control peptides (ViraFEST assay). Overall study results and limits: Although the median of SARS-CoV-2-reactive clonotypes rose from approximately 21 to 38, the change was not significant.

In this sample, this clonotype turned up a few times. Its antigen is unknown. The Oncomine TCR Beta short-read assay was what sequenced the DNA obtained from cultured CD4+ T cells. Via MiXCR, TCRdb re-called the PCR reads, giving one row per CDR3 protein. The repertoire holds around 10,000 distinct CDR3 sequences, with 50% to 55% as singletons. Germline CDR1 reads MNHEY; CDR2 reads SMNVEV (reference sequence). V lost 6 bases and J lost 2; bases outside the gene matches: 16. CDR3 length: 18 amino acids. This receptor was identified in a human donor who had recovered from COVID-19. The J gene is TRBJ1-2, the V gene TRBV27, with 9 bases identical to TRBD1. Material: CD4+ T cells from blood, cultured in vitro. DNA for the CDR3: TGTGCCAGCAGGGAATACGGCGGGACAGGGATTTCGAACTATGGCTACACCTTC. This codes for CASREYGGTGISNYGYTF.